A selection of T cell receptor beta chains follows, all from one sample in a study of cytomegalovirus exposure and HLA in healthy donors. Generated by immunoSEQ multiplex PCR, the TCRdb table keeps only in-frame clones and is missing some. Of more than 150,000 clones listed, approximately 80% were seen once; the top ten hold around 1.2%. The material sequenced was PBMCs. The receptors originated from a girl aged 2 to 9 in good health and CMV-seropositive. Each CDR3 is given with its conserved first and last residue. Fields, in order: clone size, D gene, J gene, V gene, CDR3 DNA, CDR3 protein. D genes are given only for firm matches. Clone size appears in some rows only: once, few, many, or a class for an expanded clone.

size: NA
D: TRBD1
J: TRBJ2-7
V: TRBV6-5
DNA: TGTGCCAGCCAAATCTATACAGGGGCCTACGAGCAGTACTTC
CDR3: CASQIYTGAYEQYF

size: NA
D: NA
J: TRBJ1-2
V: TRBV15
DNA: TGTGCCACCAGCAGAGATCCGTTTCTTTCCTATGGCTACACCTTC
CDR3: CATSRDPFLSYGYTF

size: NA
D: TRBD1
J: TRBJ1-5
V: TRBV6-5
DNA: TGTGCCAGCAGTCCCGGGACAGGGATTCAGCCCCAGCATTTT
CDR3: CASSPGTGIQPQHF

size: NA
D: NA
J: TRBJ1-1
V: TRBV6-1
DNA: TGTGCCAGCCACCGGCCCTCCTTGCGGGACACTGAAGCTTTCTTT
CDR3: CASHRPSLRDTEAFF

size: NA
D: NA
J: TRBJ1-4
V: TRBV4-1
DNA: TGCGCCAGCAGCCATTCGGGACTGACTAATGAAAAACTGTTTTTT
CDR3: CASSHSGLTNEKLFF

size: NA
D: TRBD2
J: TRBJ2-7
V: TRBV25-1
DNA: TGTGCCAGCAAACCTAGCGGGGGACGCTGCGAGCAGTACTTC
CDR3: CASKPSGGRCEQYF

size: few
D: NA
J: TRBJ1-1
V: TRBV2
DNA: TGTGCCAGCAGTGAAGCGCGGGGGCTTTGGACTGAAGCTTTCTTT
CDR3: CASSEARGLWTEAFF

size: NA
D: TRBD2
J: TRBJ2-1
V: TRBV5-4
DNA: TGTGCCAGCAGCCAGGCCGGGGGGAGCTCCTACAATGAGCAGTTCTTC
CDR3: CASSQAGGSSYNEQFF

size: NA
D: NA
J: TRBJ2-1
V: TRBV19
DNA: TGTGCCAGTAGTATAGATAGCGCGAACTACAATGAGCAGTTCTTC
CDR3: CASSIDSANYNEQFF

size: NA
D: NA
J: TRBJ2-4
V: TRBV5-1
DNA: TGCGCCAGCAGCTTGGTACGGGGTATGGACATTCAGTACTTC
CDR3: CASSLVRGMDIQYF

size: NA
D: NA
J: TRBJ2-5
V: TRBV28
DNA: TGTGCCAGCAGTTTGGCCGACTCACAAGAGACCCAGTACTTC
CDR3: CASSLADSQETQYF

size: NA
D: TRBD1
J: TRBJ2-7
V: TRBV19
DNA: TGTGCCAGTAGTATGAAGGGGACAGACTCCTACGAGCAGTACTTC
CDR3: CASSMKGTDSYEQYF

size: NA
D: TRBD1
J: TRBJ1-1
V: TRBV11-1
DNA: TGTGCCAGCAGCTTGGACAGGGGGCTACGATCACTGAACACTGAAGCTTTCTTT
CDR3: CASSLDRGLRSLNTEAFF

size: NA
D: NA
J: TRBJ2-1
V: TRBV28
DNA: TGTGCCAGCAGTTTGGACACCTACAATGAGCAGTTCTTC
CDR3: CASSLDTYNEQFF

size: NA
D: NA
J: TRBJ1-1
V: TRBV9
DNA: TGTGCCAGCAGCGTAGGTGGGAGGATGAACACTGAAGCTTTCTTT
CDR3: CASSVGGRMNTEAFF

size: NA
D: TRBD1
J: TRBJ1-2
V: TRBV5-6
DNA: TGTGCCAGCAGCTTGAGGGACAGGGGCGGCTACACCTTC
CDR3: CASSLRDRGGYTF

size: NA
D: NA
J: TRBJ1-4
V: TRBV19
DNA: TGTGCCAGTCTGGCGGAGGATGCAACTAATGAAAAACTGTTTTTT
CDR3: CASLAEDATNEKLFF

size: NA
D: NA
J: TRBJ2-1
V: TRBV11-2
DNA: TGTGCCAGCAGCCCCGAGAATAATGAGCAGTTCTTC
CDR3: CASSPENNEQFF

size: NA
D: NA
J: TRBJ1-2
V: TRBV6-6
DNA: TGTGCCAGCAGCATAAGGGACTCCGGAAGGGTCTATGGCTACACCTTC
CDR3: CASSIRDSGRVYGYTF

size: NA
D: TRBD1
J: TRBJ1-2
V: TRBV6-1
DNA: TGTGCCAGCAGGAAACAGGGGTCGGACTATGGCTACACCTTC
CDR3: CASRKQGSDYGYTF

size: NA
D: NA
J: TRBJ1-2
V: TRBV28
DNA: TGTGCCAGCAGTGCCTTGGATAATTGGGGTGAGGGCGAAGGCTACACCTTC
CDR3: CASSALDNWGEGEGYTF

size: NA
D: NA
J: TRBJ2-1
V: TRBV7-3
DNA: TGTGCCAGCAGCTCGACCAGGGGCTCCTACAATGAGCAGTTCTTC
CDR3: CASSSTRGSYNEQFF

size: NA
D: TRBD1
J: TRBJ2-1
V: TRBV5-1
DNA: TGCGCCAGCAGCCCGGGACAGGGGATTAATGAGCAGTTCTTC
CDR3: CASSPGQGINEQFF

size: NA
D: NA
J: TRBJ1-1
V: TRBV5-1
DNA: TGCGCCAGCAGCTTGCCGGGAGTGAACACTGAAGCTTTCTTT
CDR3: CASSLPGVNTEAFF

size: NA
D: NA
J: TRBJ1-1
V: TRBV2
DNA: TGTGCCAGCAGTGTTTGGAGGGGCCTAGCTTTCTTT
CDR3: CASSVWRGLAFF

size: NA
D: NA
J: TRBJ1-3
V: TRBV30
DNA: TGTGCCTGGAGTGTGGGTGAGGGTGTTGGAAACACCATATATTTT
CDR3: CAWSVGEGVGNTIYF

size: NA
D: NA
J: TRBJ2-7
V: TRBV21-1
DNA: TGTGCCAGCAGCGATAGAGACAACCGGTCCCTCTACGAGCAGTACTTC
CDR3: CASSDRDNRSLYEQYF

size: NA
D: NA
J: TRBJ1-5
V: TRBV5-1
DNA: TGCGCCAGCAGCGTGAGATCAGGGGAGGGACAGCCCCAGCATTTT
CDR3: CASSVRSGEGQPQHF

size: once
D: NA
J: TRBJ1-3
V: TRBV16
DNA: TGTGCCAGCAGCCAATCACAGGGAATACACACCATATATTTT
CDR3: CASSQSQGIHTIYF

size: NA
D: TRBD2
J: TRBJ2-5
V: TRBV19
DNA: TGTGCCAGTAGTAGAAAGGTAGCGGGAGGGGTACAAGAGACCCAGTACTTC
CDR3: CASSRKVAGGVQETQYF

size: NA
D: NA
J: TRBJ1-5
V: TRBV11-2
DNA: TGTGCCAGCAGCTTAACCAGGGATCAGCCCCAGCATTTT
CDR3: CASSLTRDQPQHF

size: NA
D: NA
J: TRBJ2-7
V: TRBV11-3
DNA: TGTGCCAGCAGCTCCGATCGGACACCGCCCAACGAGCAGTACTTC
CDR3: CASSSDRTPPNEQYF

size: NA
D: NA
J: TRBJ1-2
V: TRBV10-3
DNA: TGTGCCATCTCCGACAGGCAAGGCGGCTACACCTTC
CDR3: CAISDRQGGYTF

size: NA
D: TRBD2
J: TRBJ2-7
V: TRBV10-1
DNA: TGCGCCAGCAGTGACAATAACCTAGCGGGAGGGCCTTGGAGTGAGCAGTACTTC
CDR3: CASSDNNLAGGPWSEQYF

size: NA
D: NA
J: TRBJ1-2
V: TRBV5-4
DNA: TGTGCCAGCAGCGTGGATCCAGCTAACTATGGCTACACCTTC
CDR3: CASSVDPANYGYTF

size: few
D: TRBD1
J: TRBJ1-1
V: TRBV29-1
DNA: TGCAGCGTTGATTTGGGACAGGGAGCCGCTTTCTTT
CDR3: CSVDLGQGAAFF

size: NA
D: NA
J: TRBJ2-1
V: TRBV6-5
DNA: TGTGCCAGCAGGGTCAGGGCTTTCTACAATGAGCAGTTCTTC
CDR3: CASRVRAFYNEQFF

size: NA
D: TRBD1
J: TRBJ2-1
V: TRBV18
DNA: TGTGCCAGCTCACCTCGAGCTAGGACAGGTCAGGGGAATGAGCAGTTCTTC
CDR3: CASSPRARTGQGNEQFF

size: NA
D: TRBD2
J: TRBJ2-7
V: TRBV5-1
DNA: TGCGCCAGCGGTCTCACTAGCGGGAATTCGTACGAGCAGTACTTC
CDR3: CASGLTSGNSYEQYF

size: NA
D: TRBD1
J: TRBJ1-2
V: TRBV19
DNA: TGTGCCAGTAGTAACTGGGACAGGGGGCAATATGGCTACACCTTC
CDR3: CASSNWDRGQYGYTF

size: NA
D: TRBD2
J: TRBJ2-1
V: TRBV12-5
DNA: TGTGCTAGTGGTGCAAGGACTAGCGGGCTAAATGAGCAGTTCTTC
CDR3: CASGARTSGLNEQFF

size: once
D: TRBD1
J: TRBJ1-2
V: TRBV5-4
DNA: TGTGCCAGCAGCCAACAGGGGCTCCCTTATGGCTACACCTTC
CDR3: CASSQQGLPYGYTF

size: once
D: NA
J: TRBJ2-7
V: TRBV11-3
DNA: TGTGCCAGCAGCCGTCTGGACAGTTCCTACGAGCAGTACTTC
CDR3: CASSRLDSSYEQYF

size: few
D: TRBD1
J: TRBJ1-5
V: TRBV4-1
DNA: TGCGCCAGCAGCCTATTCGCGGACAGGAATCAGCCCCAGCATTTT
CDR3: CASSLFADRNQPQHF

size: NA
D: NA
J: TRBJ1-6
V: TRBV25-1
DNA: TGTGCCAGCAGTGAACCAGGACTGGGAAATTCACCCCTCCACTTT
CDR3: CASSEPGLGNSPLHF

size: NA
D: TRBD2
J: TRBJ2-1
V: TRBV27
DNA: TGTGCCAGCAGTTTAGTAGCGGGAGTTCCTTACAATGAGCAGTTCTTC
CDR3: CASSLVAGVPYNEQFF

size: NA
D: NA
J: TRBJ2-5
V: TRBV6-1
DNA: TGTGCCAGCAGTGAAGGGGCTTCGCCCCAGGAGACCCAGTACTTC
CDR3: CASSEGASPQETQYF

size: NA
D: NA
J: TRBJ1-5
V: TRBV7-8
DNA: TGTGCCAGCAGCTTAGAACTTGATAATCCCCATCAGCCCCAGCATTTT
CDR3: CASSLELDNPHQPQHF